This T cell receptor (beta chain) was obtained from a study of T cells after yellow fever vaccination. Study-level points and caveats: Only a minor proportion of clonotypes was detected across both CD4 and CD8 compartments. Re-detected after boosting: most primary clones, 96% of CD4 and 88% of CD8. Contaminating bulk clonotypes could be abundant in FACS-sorted repertoires.

Concerning this clonotype itself: Its target is unknown.

Template-switching 5'RACE yielded the TCR cDNA; a universal primer site and UMIs were added in the process. TCRdb re-analysed the 5' RACE reads in MiXCR, keeping a single row per CDR3 protein. This repertoire shows about 630,000 distinct CDR3 sequences, approximately 13% found once; its top ten account for about 15%. The CDR3 extends over 17 amino acids. Per germline, CDR1 DFQATT and CDR2 SNEGSKA (reference sequence). V was pared by 5 bases and J by 4 bases, with 24 bases between. The rearrangement uses TRBV20-1 and TRBJ2-1, with D perhaps assigned TRBD1 or TRBD2 (9 bases each). The receptor comes from a man aged 30 to 45 who received the YFV17D yellow fever vaccine. This specimen consisted of PBMCs, obtained on the day of the yellow fever booster vaccination. CDR3 bases: TGCAGTGCTTTAACAGGGGGCCCTAGCGGGATATACAATGAGCAGTTCTTC. It yields the protein CSALTGGPSGIYNEQFF.